This TCR beta chain originates from a study of T cells in Graves' hyperthyroidism and ophthalmopathy. Study results and limitations: Most thyroid clonotypes that were expanded above 0.001 also turned up in blood.

Amplified TCR beta CDR3 regions derived from RNA transcripts. With the HTBI primer set, the TCR CDR3 went through a first round of RT-PCR. Using its own MiXCR run on the multiplex PCR reads, TCRdb lists one record per CDR3 protein. The sample comprises some 140,000 distinct CDR3 sequences, 22% of which are singletons, and over 60% rests with the top ten. The table lists this clonotype with many counts. Its cognate antigen is unknown. Uncontrolled infection, other autoimmune disease, pregnancy and lactation each barred patients from inclusion. Diagnoses rested on clinical symptoms, serum thyroxine and TRAb, thyroid ultrasound and orbital computed tomography. PBMCs were sourced from roughly 9.3 ml fresh peripheral blood. The clonotype comes from a woman aged 45-59 years with Graves' hyperthyroidism that later progressed to Graves' ophthalmopathy. The source material was blood.

CDR3: CASRGDSMNTEAFF. CDR3 bases: TGTGCCAGCAGAGGGGACAGTATGAACACTGAAGCTTTCTTT. The rearrangement links TRBV2 to TRBJ1-1; 7 bases line up with TRBD1. Unmatched junction bases numbered 4, after V lost 6 bases and J lost 0 bases. The CDR3 has 14 residues. Germline CDR1 SNHLY, CDR2 FYNNEI.